The present TCR beta chain was sequenced within a study of blood T cell repertoires in COVID-19. Overall study context: Collection of acute and convalescent COVID-19 samples took place in the United States, Italy and Spain. The cDNA or gDNA used as material had been derived from T cells, B-cell-depleted T cells, or PBMCs.

Allocation to cohorts depended on clinical history reported by the participants. Per the germline V gene, CDR1 is MNHEY and CDR2 is SVGAGI. V was clipped by 6 bases and J by 3 bases, with 15 bases between them. The CDR3 spans 14 residues. How the authors handled the data: How many nucleated cells were present was estimated from reference gene primer amplification. Clones were sequenced by immunoSEQ multiplex PCR, and TCRdb holds only the in-frame ones, with some missing. D and trimming come from the DNA, and the V and J calls and clone size come from that table. The top ten clones hold roughly 4.2% of a sample with about 340,000 clones, approximately 86% of them seen once.

The chain carries TRBV6-5 and TRBJ2-7, with TRBD2 as a possible D gene (5 bases). The source material was PBMCs or T cells enriched from blood (not recorded which). The sequence was obtained from a woman between 40 and 55 years old with acute COVID-19. The CDR3 sequence is CASSLRTEVYEQYF. The CDR3 DNA reads TGTGCCAGCAGCCTCCGTACGGAGGTCTACGAGCAGTACTTC.